These 29 T cell receptor beta chains were all obtained from the same sample, sequenced in a study of cytomegalovirus exposure and HLA in healthy donors (TCRdb year 2017). Libraries came from the immunoSEQ multiplex PCR assay. For the multiplex PCR, a mixture combining 60 forward primers for TCR Vbeta segments and 13 reverse primers for TCR Jbeta segments was used. TCRdb's version of the immuneACCESS table is confined to in-frame rearrangements and falls short of the full clone set. An unresolved V gene accounts for under half of the shortfall where checked; the remainder is of unknown origin. The data table for this sample lists around 76,000 clones. The top ten constitute roughly 0.8% of the sample. Sequencing was performed on PBMCs. The receptors derive from a boy between 5 and 17 years old in good health and CMV-seronegative.

CDR3 in DNA: TGTGCCTGGAGTGAGGGGACAGGGGATGTCTACGAGCAGTACTTC. Its translation: CAWSEGTGDVYEQYF. The chain couples TRBV30 to TRBJ2-7; 10 bases align to TRBD1. This CDR3 has 15 residues. V lost 1 base to trimming and J lost 3 bases; unmatched junction nucleotides: 6. The germline V gene encodes CDR1 GTSNPN and CDR2 SVGIG (reference sequence). Filled out from reference TRBV30 and TRBJ2-7, the complete variable domain reads SQTIHQWPATLVQPVGSPLSLECTVEGTSNPNLYWYRQAAGRGLQLLFYSVGIGQISSEVPQNLSASRPQDRQFILSSKKLLLSDSGFYLCAWSEGTGDVYEQYFGPGTRLTVT.

This chain links TRBV6-1 with TRBJ1-5; 10 nucleotides line up with TRBD1. Germline V gene lookup returns CDR1 MNHNS and CDR2 SASEGT. V trimming: 5 bases; J trimming: 2 bases; junction bases outside the gene matches: 9. CDR3 size: 17 residues. In DNA, the CDR3 is TGTGCCAGCAGTCAAGACAGGGGGCGAGGAGGCAATCAGCCCCAGCATTTT. Translating gives CASSQDRGRGGNQPQHF.

CDR3 residues: CSVAKHPSGGLNNEQFF. DNA of the CDR3: TGCAGCGTTGCTAAACATCCTAGCGGGGGACTTAACAATGAGCAGTTCTTC. The chain uses TRBV29-1 and TRBJ2-1, with 10 bases identical to TRBD2. The J segment lost 5 bases and the V segment lost 4 bases, leaving 14 bases of the junction unmatched. CDR1 is SQVTM, CDR2 ANQGSEA, per germline. This CDR3 has 17 amino acids.

V and J are TRBV25-1 and TRBJ1-4; 8 bases are a match to TRBD1. The CDR3 covers 15 residues. V gave up 3 bases and J gave up 6 bases; unmatched junction bases: 6. Germline V gene sequence: CDR1 MGHDK, CDR2 SYGVNS. The DNA of the CDR3 is TGTGCCAGCAGTGACCGACAGGGGAGGGATGAAAAACTGTTTTTT. Translation: CASSDRQGRDEKLFF.

This chain uses TRBV19 with TRBJ2-5, with 7 bases that match TRBD2. Trimming removed 5 bases from V and 4 bases from J; junction bases left unmatched: 10. Germline loops: CDR1 LNHDA, CDR2 SQIVND (reference sequence). This CDR3 is built from 15 residues. The CDR3 here is CASSLPGSGVETQYF. Written as DNA, the CDR3 is TGTGCCAGTAGTCTCCCGGGGAGCGGGGTAGAGACCCAGTACTTC.

The chain combines TRBV9 with TRBJ2-2; a possible D gene is TRBD2 (6 bases). Trimming took off 8 bases at V and 8 bases at J, with 19 bases between the two ends. CDR3 length: 14 amino acids. Germline-derived CDR1 and CDR2 are SGDLS and YYNGEE. In DNA form, the CDR3 reads TGTGCCAGTGAAAGACTAGATGGAGGGGGGGAGCTGTTTTTT. It is translated as CASERLDGGGELFF.

The chain recombines TRBV25-1 with TRBJ2-2; D is possibly TRBD2 (6 bases). Looked up from germline, CDR1 is MGHDK and CDR2 is SYGVNS. The CDR3 has 16 residues. The V and J ends lost 6 bases and 0 bases respectively, with 14 bases between them. The DNA for the CDR3 is TGTGCCAGCAGCCTTGGGGGGACGACGAACACCGGGGAGCTGTTTTTT. This codes for CASSLGGTTNTGELFF.

The chain joins TRBV30 to TRBJ1-1; a weak D match, TRBD1 (6 bases). Trimming took 2 bases from V and 1 from J, leaving 11 bases between them. The CDR3 covers 14 residues. Germline loops: CDR1 GTSNPN, CDR2 SVGIG (reference sequence). The DNA of the CDR3 is TGTGCCTGGAGTCCAGGGGAGTGGAACACTGAAGCTTTCTTT. Translation: CAWSPGEWNTEAFF.

This sequence joins TRBV5-1 and TRBJ2-1, with 9 bases that match TRBD1. The CDR3 covers 15 residues. Germline CDR1 SGHRS, CDR2 YFSETQ. The V segment lost 3 bases and the J segment 3 bases; nucleotides outside the gene matches: 4. Here the CDR3 reads CASSSDRGNYNEQFF. CDR3 coding DNA: TGCGCCAGCAGCTCGGACAGGGGTAACTACAATGAGCAGTTCTTC.

The chain combines TRBV18 with TRBJ2-5, with 8 bases that match TRBD2. J was trimmed by 1 base and V by 3 bases; bases with no gene match: 1. This CDR3 spans 14 amino acids. Germline V CDR1 and CDR2: KGHSH, LQKENI. CDR3 sequence reads: CASSPTSGQETQYF. The CDR3 bases are TGTGCCAGCTCACCTACTAGCGGCCAAGAGACCCAGTACTTC. The complete variable domain, with remaining parts taken from reference TRBV18 and TRBJ2-5, reads NAGVMQNPRHLVRRRGQEARLRCSPMKGHSHVYWYRQLPEEGLKFMVYLQKENIIDESGMPKERFSAEFPKEGPSILRIQQVVRGDSAAYFCASSPTSGQETQYFGPGTRLLVL.

The chain employs TRBV5-1 and TRBJ2-2, with 12 bases that match TRBD2. The CDR3 runs 15 residues. V was pared by 5 bases and J by 4 bases, with 3 bases of the junction left unmatched. In germline, CDR1 is SGHRS, CDR2 YFSETQ. CDR3 bases: TGCGCCAGCAGGGAACTAGCGGGAGGCACCGGGGAGCTGTTTTTT. It is translated as CASRELAGGTGELFF. The full variable domain, completed using reference TRBV5-1 and TRBJ2-2, is KAGVTQTPRYLIKTRGQQVTLSCSPISGHRSVSWYQQTPGQGLQFLFEYFSETQRNKGNFPGRFSGRQFSNSRSEMNVSTLELGDSALYLCASRELAGGTGELFFGEGSRLTVL.

The chain uses TRBV7-2 and TRBJ1-5; the D is unclear. V dropped 5 bases and J dropped 6 bases, with 11 bases sitting between them. The germline gives CDR1 SGHTA, CDR2 FQGNSA. The CDR3 runs 13 residues. The CDR3 region is CASSPAWSQPQHF. The CDR3 DNA follows: TGTGCCAGCAGCCCCGCGTGGAGTCAGCCCCAGCATTTT.

The rearrangement joins TRBV27 to TRBJ1-5; D might be TRBD1 (6 bases). The CDR3 has 15 residues. Trimming removed 6 bases at V and 6 bases at J, with 18 bases between. CDR1 MNHEY and CDR2 SMNVEV come from the germline V gene (reference sequence). This chain's CDR3 is CASSREGTISQPQHF. Here the CDR3 DNA reads TGTGCCAGCAGCCGCGAGGGGACAATAAGTCAGCCCCAGCATTTT.

The V gene is TRBV7-2, the J gene TRBJ2-5, with 10 positions matching TRBD2. V trimming: 5 bases; J trimming: 4 bases; junction bases outside the gene matches: 4. The CDR3 covers 14 residues. The germline gives CDR1 SGHTA, CDR2 FQGNSA. The CDR3 sequence is CASSHRTSGETQYF. CDR3 bases: TGTGCCAGCAGCCACCGGACTAGCGGAGAGACCCAGTACTTC.

The chain links TRBV4-1 to TRBJ2-2; 7 bases are shared with TRBD1. The CDR3 runs 18 residues. The trim removed 0 bases at V and 5 bases at J, leaving 12 bases unmatched. Per the germline V gene, CDR1 is MGHRA and CDR2 is YSYEKL. Here the CDR3 reads CASSQEGLVTGYTGELFF. The CDR3 coding sequence is TGCGCCAGCAGCCAAGAAGGCTTGGTGACAGGGTATACCGGGGAGCTGTTTTTT.

The rearrangement links TRBV12-5 to TRBJ2-2; maybe TRBD2 (5 bases). The V end lost 5 bases, the J end lost 7 bases, and 17 bases lay between the germline ends. CDR3 length: 15 amino acids. The germline gives CDR1 LGHNT, CDR2 FRNRAP. CDR3 in DNA: TGTGCTAGTGGTGATATCCAGAGGGTTGGCGGGGAGCTGTTTTTT. It yields the protein CASGDIQRVGGELFF.

The CDR3 loop reads CASSYRYNEQFF. For the CDR3, the DNA is TGTGCCAGCAGTTATAGATACAATGAGCAGTTCTTC. V is TRBV6-6 and J is TRBJ2-1, with D unresolved. CDR1 is MNHNY and CDR2 is SVGAGI in the germline V gene (reference sequence). The CDR3 consists of 12 residues. The V end was cut by 3 bases, the J end by 4 bases, with 4 bases between.

The rearrangement joins TRBV6-1 to TRBJ2-1; 9 positions agree with TRBD2. Germline loops: CDR1 MNHNS, CDR2 SASEGT. Unmatched junction bases numbered 10, after V lost 8 bases and J lost 5 bases. The CDR3 has 15 amino acids. CDR3 in DNA: TGTGCCAGCCACCTCACTAGCGGGCCCGACAATGAGCAGTTCTTC. Translating gives CASHLTSGPDNEQFF.

The J gene is TRBJ1-3, the V gene TRBV7-2; D gene ambiguous. V was pared by 5 bases and J by 0 bases, with 11 bases between. This CDR3 comprises 15 residues. Germline V gene sequence: CDR1 SGHTA, CDR2 FQGNSA. Here the CDR3 reads CASSPGWASGNTIYF. The CDR3 nucleotides read TGTGCCAGCAGCCCCGGTTGGGCCTCTGGAAACACCATATATTTT.

This sequence joins TRBV19 and TRBJ1-5; possibly TRBD1 for D (6 bases). The CDR3 spans 14 residues. In germline, CDR1 is LNHDA, CDR2 SQIVND (reference sequence). Trimming cost V 7 bases and J 7 bases, with 17 bases left between them. The CDR3 region has the DNA TGTGCCAGTATCCGGGGAGGGGGTAAACAGCCCCAGCATTTT. Amino acids: CASIRGGGKQPQHF. The full variable domain, its missing parts supplied by reference TRBV19 and TRBJ1-5, is DGGITQSPKYLFRKEGQNVTLSCEQNLNHDAMYWYRQDPGQGLRLIYYSQIVNDFQKGDIAEGYSVSREKKESFPLTVTSAQKNPTAFYLCASIRGGGKQPQHFGDGTRLSIL.

The chain joins TRBV5-1 to TRBJ2-7, with 12 bases lining up with TRBD1. The germline gives CDR1 SGHRS, CDR2 YFSETQ. The CDR3 loop spans 15 amino acids. Losses at the gene ends were 4 bases for V and 3 bases for J; bases not matched to a gene: 5. The CDR3 is CASSRGQGARYEQYF. The CDR3 nucleotides read TGCGCCAGCAGCCGGGGACAGGGGGCGCGCTACGAGCAGTACTTC.

V usage is TRBV4-2 and J usage is TRBJ1-3; TRBD1 might be the D (6 bases). Germline CDR1 LGHNA, CDR2 YNFKEQ. There are 16 residues in the CDR3. The V and J ends lost 0 bases and 4 bases respectively, with 13 bases between them. CDR3 protein: CASSQEGAGSGNTIYF. The CDR3 region has the DNA TGTGCCAGCAGCCAAGAGGGGGCAGGATCAGGAAACACCATATATTTT.

The chain links TRBV29-1 to TRBJ2-2; maybe TRBD2 (5 bases). The CDR3 is 16 residues long. V lost 6 bases and J lost 5, with 22 bases in between. Germline CDR1 is SQVTM and CDR2 is ANQGSEA. The CDR3 sequence is CSVGRGSQWETGELFF. The CDR3 DNA follows: TGCAGCGTAGGCCGAGGGAGCCAGTGGGAAACCGGGGAGCTGTTTTTT.

The chain is built from TRBV4-3 and TRBJ1-4; D call uncertain. This CDR3 is built from 12 residues. The germline V gene has CDR1 LGHNA and CDR2 YSLEER. The V gene lost 0 bases and the J gene lost 12 bases, with 8 bases spanning the gap. CDR3 loop: CASSQEPGELFF. DNA of the CDR3: TGCGCCAGCAGCCAAGAGCCCGGGGAACTGTTTTTT.

V usage is TRBV10-2 and J usage is TRBJ2-7; 9 nucleotides align to TRBD1. Germline V gives CDR1 WSHSY, CDR2 SAAADI. With 2 bases clipped from V and 2 bases from J, the junction kept 7 bases outside the gene matches. The CDR3 is made up of 16 amino acids. The DNA of the CDR3 is TGCGCCAGCAGTGAGGGTTTGGGACAGGGACCCTACGAGCAGTACTTC. As protein: CASSEGLGQGPYEQYF.

The chain links TRBV4-2 to TRBJ2-3; D may be TRBD2 (6 bases). CDR1 is LGHNA, CDR2 YNFKEQ, per germline. The length of the CDR3 is 19 residues. V gave up 1 base and J gave up 1 base, with 21 bases separating them. The CDR3 protein is CASSQVVTGDFFGTDTQYF. Written as DNA, the CDR3 is TGTGCCAGCAGCCAAGTGGTAACGGGAGATTTCTTTGGCACAGATACGCAGTATTTT.

The rearrangement joins TRBV14 to TRBJ2-5; possible D gene TRBD1, 5 bases. CDR3 length: 16 residues. V was shortened by 2 bases and J by 4 bases, with 17 bases between the two germline ends. Germline values: CDR1 SGHDN, CDR2 FVKESK. CDR3 DNA: TGTGCCAGCAGCCAATTAGGGGCAGCCCCGAGAGAGACCCAGTACTTC. Translating gives CASSQLGAAPRETQYF.

This chain joins TRBV29-1 and TRBJ1-2; 8 nucleotides agree with TRBD1. This CDR3 region has 11 residues. The ends lost 7 bases at V and 8 bases at J; junction bases unmatched: 6. Germline values: CDR1 SQVTM, CDR2 ANQGSEA. The CDR3 spells CSGQGARGYTF. The CDR3 coding sequence is TGCAGCGGGCAGGGGGCGCGGGGCTACACCTTC. Complete variable domain (other parts from reference TRBV29-1 and TRBJ1-2): SAVISQKPSRDICQRGTSLTIQCQVDSQVTMMFWYRQQPGQSLTLIATANQGSEATYESGFVIDKFPISRPNLTFSTLTVSNMSPEDSSIYLCSGQGARGYTFGSGTRLTVV.

The V and J genes are TRBV7-8 and TRBJ2-5, with TRBD2 matching over 9 bases. The CDR3 has 16 amino acids. Germline V lookup: CDR1 SGHVS, CDR2 FQNEAQ. V shed 4 bases and J 8 bases; nucleotides not matched to a gene: 14. CDR3 protein: CASSSYGTSLPGTQYF. The CDR3 DNA reads TGTGCCAGCAGCTCATACGGGACTAGCCTTCCGGGAACCCAGTACTTC.